These 19 T cell receptor beta chains share one sample of origin, sequenced in a study of blood T cell repertoires in COVID-19. Libraries were prepared by immunoSEQ multiplex PCR; TCRdb keeps only in-frame clonotypes and omits some of them. Here the sample spans around 200,000 clones, over 80% being singletons. The sample consisted of peripheral blood. The receptors come from a woman between 25 and 40 years old with COVID-19, enrolled during active disease.

This clone was detected once. The chain uses TRBV6-5 and TRBJ1-1; D perhaps matches TRBD1 (5 bases). Trimming stripped 6 bases from V and 0 bases from J, with 11 bases between. This CDR3 comprises 14 residues. Per germline, CDR1 MNHEY and CDR2 SVGAGI. DNA for the CDR3: TGTGCCAGCAGATCAGACAGCTTGAACACTGAAGCTTTCTTT. Translating it yields CASRSDSLNTEAFF.

The chain recombines TRBV9 with TRBJ1-1, with D hard to call. CDR1 and CDR2 (germline): SGDLS, YYNGEE. The V and J ends lost 5 bases and 4 bases respectively, with 18 bases between them. This CDR3 region has 15 residues. The chain's CDR3 is CASRPGSGVGTEAFF. The CDR3 bases are TGTGCCAGCAGACCCGGGAGTGGGGTTGGCACTGAAGCTTTCTTT.

The V gene is TRBV14, the J gene TRBJ2-1; 14 bases map to TRBD2. The CDR3 is 15 residues long. The germline gives CDR1 SGHDN, CDR2 FVKESK. V lost 4 bases and J lost 4; bases outside the gene matches: 0. The CDR3 DNA reads as TGTGCCAGCAGCCGACTAGCGGGAGGGTACAATGAGCAGTTCTTC. This sequence encodes CASSRLAGGYNEQFF.

This chain joins TRBV6-5 and TRBJ2-3, with a possible D match to TRBD1 (7 bases). V lost 11 bases and J lost 5, with 17 bases in between. Germline CDR1 is MNHEY and CDR2 is SVGAGI. The CDR3 covers 13 residues. Here the CDR3 reads CAAKLQGGDTQYF. The CDR3 DNA reads TGTGCCGCAAAACTTCAGGGGGGAGATACGCAGTATTTT.

V and J are TRBV7-9 and TRBJ2-1; 11 bases agree with TRBD2. In germline, CDR1 is SEHNR, CDR2 FQNEAQ (reference sequence). The V gene end was trimmed by 5 bases and the J gene end by 2 bases; junction bases not matched to a gene: 11. The CDR3 loop spans 18 amino acids. Here the CDR3 reads CASSQTSGGRPTYNEQFF. The CDR3 coding sequence is TGTGCCAGCAGCCAAACTAGCGGGGGCCGCCCCACCTACAATGAGCAGTTCTTC.

CDR3 region: CASSQFPGDSYEQYF. The DNA of the CDR3 is TGCGCCAGCAGCCAATTTCCAGGGGACTCCTACGAGCAGTACTTC. The gene calls are TRBV4-3 and TRBJ2-7; the D gene is possibly TRBD1 (6 bases). The germline CDR1 and CDR2 sequences are LGHNA and YSLEER. The CDR3 loop spans 15 amino acids. Between the trimmed V and J ends, which lost 2 bases and 0 bases, there was a span of 11 bases.

The table lists this clone with a count of one. The rearrangement uses TRBV7-2 and TRBJ2-7; the match to TRBD2 covers 9 bases. Germline values: CDR1 SGHTA, CDR2 FQGNSA. J gave up 0 bases and V 0 bases, and 0 bases lay outside the gene matches. This CDR3 has 15 amino acids. CDR3 DNA: TGTGCCAGCAGCTTAGCTAGCGGGAGCTCCTACGAGCAGTACTTC. Its translation: CASSLASGSSYEQYF.

V gene TRBV6-2 or TRBV6-3 combines with J gene TRBJ2-7; 10 bases line up with TRBD1. The CDR3 length is 15 residues. J lost 5 bases, V lost 1 base, and 5 bases had no gene match. Per germline, CDR1 MNHEY and CDR2 SVGEGT. The CDR3 nucleotides read TGTGCCAGCAGTTACTGGGGACAGGGGTCAGACGAGCAGTACTTC. This gives the protein CASSYWGQGSDEQYF.

This clone has more than one count but fewer than ten. The chain uses TRBV7-2 and TRBJ2-1; 9 bases are a match to TRBD2. After removal of 5 bases from V and 0 bases from J, the junction contained 8 bases not matched to a gene. Germline CDR1 is SGHTA and CDR2 is FQGNSA. The CDR3 spans 17 residues. CDR3 nucleotides: TGTGCCAGCAGCCCTGGGGGCGGGGGGGGCTCCTACAATGAGCAGTTCTTC. It codes for CASSPGGGGGSYNEQFF.

This sequence joins TRBV2 and TRBJ2-1, with D perhaps TRBD1 (5 bases). V was shortened by 2 bases and J by 8 bases, with 13 bases between the two germline ends. In germline, CDR1 is SNHLY, CDR2 FYNNEI. CDR3 size: 14 residues. CDR3 residues: CASSEKGKSYEQFF. CDR3 DNA: TGTGCCAGCAGTGAAAAGGGGAAGAGCTATGAGCAGTTCTTC.

The rearrangement links TRBV18 to TRBJ2-2, with 8 nucleotides matching TRBD1. Germline CDR1 and CDR2: KGHSH and LQKENI. Trimming cost V 6 bases and J 7 bases; bases outside gene matches: 10. The CDR3 is 15 amino acids. The DNA of the CDR3 is TGTGCCAGCTCGCAGGGGGCCGGGAAGCACGGGGAGCTGTTTTTT. This encodes CASSQGAGKHGELFF.

This sequence joins TRBV11-2 and TRBJ1-1, with 7 bases aligning to TRBD1. The V segment lost 3 bases and the J segment 4 bases; nucleotides outside the gene matches: 11. CDR1 and CDR2 (germline): SGHAT, FQNNGV. CDR3 size: 16 residues. The CDR3 spells CASSLAGQTRGTEAFF. The CDR3 bases are TGTGCCAGCAGCTTGGCGGGACAGACGAGAGGCACTGAAGCTTTCTTT.

Of note for this clone: Different DNA sequences within this sample yield the same CDR3. The J gene is TRBJ1-2, the V gene TRBV9; 9 positions match TRBD1. Germline CDR1 SGDLS, CDR2 YYNGEE. V shed 0 bases and J 8 bases; nucleotides not matched to a gene: 11. This CDR3 contains 16 residues. CDR3 bases: TGTGCCAGCAGCGTAGACCGTGATACAGGGGGCGGCGGCTACACCTTC. As protein: CASSVDRDTGGGGYTF.

This chain connects TRBV6-5 to TRBJ2-5; D might be TRBD1 (5 bases). V was trimmed by 2 bases and J by 1 base, leaving 11 bases between them. The CDR3 has 15 amino acids. Germline CDR1 is MNHEY and CDR2 is SVGAGI. The CDR3 region is CASSYVGAAQETQYF. The DNA for the CDR3 is TGTGCCAGCAGTTACGTAGGGGCGGCCCAAGAGACCCAGTACTTC.

The V call is TRBV5-4, the J call TRBJ1-2; D unresolved. V was shortened by 4 bases and J by 2 bases, with 15 bases between the two germline ends. The CDR3 totals 15 residues. Germline lookup yields CDR1 SGHNT and CDR2 YYREEE (reference sequence). CDR3 sequence (DNA): TGTGCCAGCAGCGAGGGAATGGGCCGGAACTATGGCTACACCTTC. It is translated as CASSEGMGRNYGYTF.

This clone was detected only once. The V gene is TRBV10-2, the J gene TRBJ1-1; the D gene is possibly TRBD1 (6 bases). Germline assignment: CDR1 WSHSY and CDR2 SAAADI. This CDR3 region has 15 residues. Between the trimmed V and J ends, which lost 8 bases and 0 bases, there was a span of 16 bases. CDR3 in amino acids: CASRSEPGVNTEAFF. The CDR3 coding sequence is TGCGCCAGCCGGTCAGAACCAGGGGTGAACACTGAAGCTTTCTTT.

The chain carries TRBV6-2 or TRBV6-3 and TRBJ2-4; 15 nucleotides match TRBD2. J gave up 6 bases and V 2 bases, and 5 bases lay outside the gene matches. CDR3 size: 17 residues. Germline V lookup: CDR1 MNHEY, CDR2 SVGEGT. CDR3 DNA sequence: TGTGCCAGCAGTTACGGGACTAGCGGGGGGTCGGGAAACATTCAGTACTTC. It is translated as CASSYGTSGGSGNIQYF.

The chain carries TRBV6-2 or TRBV6-3 and TRBJ2-1; D perhaps matches TRBD2 (7 bases). V was clipped by 7 bases and J by 5 bases, with 18 bases between them. The CDR3 has 15 amino acids. Germline V gives CDR1 MNHEY, CDR2 SVGEGT. DNA for the CDR3: TGTGCCAGCACCCCCCCCGGGGGGCCCCACAATGAGCAGTTCTTC. Encoded protein: CASTPPGGPHNEQFF.

V gene TRBV18 combines with J gene TRBJ1-2; weak D call: TRBD1 (6 bases). This CDR3 comprises 14 residues. Trimming pared 2 bases from V and 4 bases from J, leaving 11 bases between. Looked up from germline, CDR1 is KGHSH and CDR2 is LQKENI. In DNA, the CDR3 is TGTGCCAGCTCACCATTACAGGGAACCTATGGCTACACCTTC. It codes for CASSPLQGTYGYTF.